This TCR beta chain comes out of a study of vaccination effects on CD4 cells after COVID-19 (dated by TCRdb to 2021 to 2024). Concerning the study at large: Each participant received two doses of an mRNA SARS-CoV-2 vaccine, either BNT162b2 or mRNA-1273. SARS-CoV-2 spike-specific CD4+ TCR repertoires were compared before and after mRNA vaccination in COVID-19 convalescent patients and in infection-naive vaccine recipients. Altogether, some ten COVID-19 convalescent patients and a handful of SARS-CoV-2-naive healthy vaccine recipients made up the full study. The Oncomine TCR Beta short-read assay on an Illumina iSeq 100 was used to sequence cultures from other donors in the study.

Findings and caveats that apply to the study as a whole: Limitations of the study were the small number of convalescent patients and the absence of early post-infection timepoints. In healthy vaccine recipients, vaccine-induced clones were almost all SARS-CoV-2 mono-reactive, with only 1 of 255 cross-reactive with common cold coronaviruses. Both infection-induced and vaccine-induced clones contracted markedly at late post-vaccination timepoints, which is consistent with waning T cell responses.

Remarks on this clone: Its specific antigen is unknown. Qualities for individual bases were not recorded, and no much larger clone is one base off.

Receptor amplification or capture employed the immunoSEQ multiplex PCR assay. DNA from the CD4+ T cells that had been cultured and isolated underwent TCR beta CDR3 sequencing. The published analysis was carried out like this. Non-productive TCR sequences were discarded, and reads were trimmed to the CDR3 region, with only CDR3s of 7 or more amino acids retained. The MANAFEST web app was used to identify antigen-specific clonotypes by comparing expansion in peptide wells with expansion in reference cultures. Positive clones required FDR<0.05 expansion versus reference and all other wells, odds ratio above 5, and frequency above 0.1% in two replicate wells. Cross-reactive clonotypes were defined as significantly expanded in SARS-CoV-2 spike wells and in at least one common cold coronavirus spike condition. CDR3 similarity was assessed by Levenshtein distance with the stringdist R package, and unrooted trees were built with ape in R 3.6.1. In its TCRdb copy, this immuneACCESS table keeps in-frame sequences only and misses some clones. Where compared with another copy, unresolved V genes explain less than half of these, and the others have no known cause. Clone size and the V and J calls come from that table; the DNA yielded D and trimming. Across this sample there are approximately 23,000 clones, with over 55% seen only once. The ten largest clones capture roughly an eighth of the sample.

Trimming removed 0 bases from V and 8 bases from J, leaving 11 bases between the germline ends. CDR1 and CDR2, per the germline V gene, are WSHSY and SAAADI. The CDR3, from cysteine to phenylalanine, totals 14 residues. Left in the record is the CDR3 DNA by itself, 42 bases read in frame from the first base. In the ViraFEST assay, PBMC were stimulated with viral peptide pools, and antigen-specific CD4+ T cell clonotypes were then identified by expansion using TCR sequencing. After 10 to 11 days of culture, CD4+ T cells were isolated with the EasySep CD4+ T cell isolation kit. None of the healthy vaccine recipients had a prior SARS-CoV-2 infection, which was confirmed by nucleocapsid antibody tests that came back negative both before and after vaccination. Each well held over 1.5 million PBMC cultured in IMDM containing around 5% human AB serum, 8 to 10 IU/ml IL-2 and gentamicin, along with approximately 10 ug/ml peptides. Half of the culture medium was replaced with fresh IL-2-containing medium on days 3 and 7. Unless otherwise noted, each peptide stimulation condition was cultured in triplicate wells. Using Ficoll-Paque Plus gradient centrifugation, PBMC were separated from whole blood and then either used fresh or cryopreserved at -140C. The overlapping peptide pools covered the spike proteins of SARS-CoV-2 as well as those of the common cold coronaviruses HCoV-NL63, HCoV-OC43 and HCoV-229E. The QIAamp micro DNA kit was used to extract genomic DNA from the cultured CD4+ T cells.

The material sequenced was CD4+ T cells from PBMCs cultured with HCoV-OC43 spike peptides, taken before COVID-19 vaccination. The label giving this sample's cell subset or site can be read as: HCoV-OC43 spike overlapping peptide pool stimulation. This sequence uses TRBV10-2 and TRBJ2-1; TRBD2 is perhaps the D gene, given 5 matching bases. The TCR was taken from a human donor who received a COVID-19 vaccine. The nucleotide sequence reads as follows: TGCGCCAGCAGTGAGTCGTCGGGGATCTATGAGCAGTTCTTC. Translated, it gives CASSESSGIYEQFF.